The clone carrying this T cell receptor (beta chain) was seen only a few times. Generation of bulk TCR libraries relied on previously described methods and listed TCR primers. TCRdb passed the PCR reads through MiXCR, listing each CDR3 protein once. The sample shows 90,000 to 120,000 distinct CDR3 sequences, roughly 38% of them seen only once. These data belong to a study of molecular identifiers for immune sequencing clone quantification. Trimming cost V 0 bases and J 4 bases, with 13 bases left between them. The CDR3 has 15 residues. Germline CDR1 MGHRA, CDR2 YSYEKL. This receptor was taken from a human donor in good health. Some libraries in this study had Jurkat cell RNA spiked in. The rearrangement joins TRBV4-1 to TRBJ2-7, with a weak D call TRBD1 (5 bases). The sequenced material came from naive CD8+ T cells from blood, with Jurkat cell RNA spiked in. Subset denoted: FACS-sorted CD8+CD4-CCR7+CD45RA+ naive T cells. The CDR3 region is CASSQDTGRQYEQYF. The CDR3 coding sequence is TGCGCCAGCAGCCAAGATACAGGACGACAGTACGAGCAGTACTTC.